The T cell receptor (beta chain) under discussion was sequenced for a study of Graves' ophthalmopathy and Graves' hyperthyroidism. About this clonotype itself: A read error is possible here, since a much larger clone lies one base away.

The authors amplified TCR beta CDR3 regions from RNA transcripts. An opening RT-PCR round employed HTBI primers and preceded a second-round multiplex PCR. TCRdb called the multiplex PCR reads again in MiXCR, with one record for every CDR3 protein. This sample yields about 740,000 distinct CDR3 sequences, of which roughly two fifths are seen a single time; 44% belongs to the top ten. Germline lookup yields CDR1 SGHAT and CDR2 FQNNGV. Trimming left V 5 bases short and J 7 bases short, with 17 bases between. CDR3 size: 15 residues. The chain employs TRBV11-2 and TRBJ1-4; D not resolved. The specimen was peripheral blood. The source is an adult man with Graves' ophthalmopathy. DNA of the CDR3: TGTGCCAGCAGCAAACGCGAGGGCGGAGGTGAAAAACTGTTTTTT. Its translation: CASSKREGGGEKLFF.